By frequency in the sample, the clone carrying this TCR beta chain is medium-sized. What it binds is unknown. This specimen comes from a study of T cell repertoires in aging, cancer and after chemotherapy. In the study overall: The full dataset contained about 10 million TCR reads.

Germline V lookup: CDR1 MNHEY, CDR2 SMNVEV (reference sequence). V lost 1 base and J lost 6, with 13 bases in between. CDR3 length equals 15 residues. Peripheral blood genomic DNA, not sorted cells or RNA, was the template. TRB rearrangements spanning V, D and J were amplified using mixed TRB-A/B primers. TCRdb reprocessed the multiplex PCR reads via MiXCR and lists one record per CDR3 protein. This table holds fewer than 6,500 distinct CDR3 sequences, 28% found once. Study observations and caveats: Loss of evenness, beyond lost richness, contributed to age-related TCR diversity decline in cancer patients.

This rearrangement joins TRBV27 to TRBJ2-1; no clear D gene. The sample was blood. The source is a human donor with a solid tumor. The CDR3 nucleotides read TGTGCCAGCAGTTTATATGGCGAAGTAACCAATGAGCAGTTCTTC. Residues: CASSLYGEVTNEQFF.